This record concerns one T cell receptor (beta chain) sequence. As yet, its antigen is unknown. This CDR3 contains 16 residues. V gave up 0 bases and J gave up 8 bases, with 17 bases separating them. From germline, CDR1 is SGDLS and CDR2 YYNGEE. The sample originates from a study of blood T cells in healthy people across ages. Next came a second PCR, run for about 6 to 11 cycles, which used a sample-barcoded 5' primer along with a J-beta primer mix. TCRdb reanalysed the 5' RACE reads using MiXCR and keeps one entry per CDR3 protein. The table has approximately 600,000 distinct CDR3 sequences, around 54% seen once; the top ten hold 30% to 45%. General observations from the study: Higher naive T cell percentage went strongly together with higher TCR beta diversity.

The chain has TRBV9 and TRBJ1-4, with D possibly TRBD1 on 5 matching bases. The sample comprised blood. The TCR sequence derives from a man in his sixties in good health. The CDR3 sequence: CASSVATGGYGEKLFF. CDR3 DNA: TGTGCCAGCAGCGTAGCTACGGGGGGGTATGGAGAAAAACTGTTTTTT.